Listed here is a single TCR beta chain. Its recognized antigen is unknown. No per-base quality is available; no much larger clone lies one base away. Whole blood was collected in K2EDTA tubes by collaborating institutions according to the institutions' own protocols. For TCRbeta analysis, collaborator samples were shipped as frozen whole blood, as isolated PBMCs, or as DNA extracted from either sample type. TCRbeta CDR3 regions were amplified from genomic DNA using the immunoSEQ Assay, a bias-controlled multiplex PCR. The original pipeline was this. The number of nucleated cells in each sample was estimated by amplification of reference gene primers within the assay. To quantify the absolute abundance of each unique TCRbeta CDR3 rearrangement, sequence reads were collapsed and filtered. For each sample, productive Simpson clonality was calculated as the square root of Simpson's diversity index over productive rearrangements. TCRdb took this table from immuneACCESS and kept in-frame rearrangements with V and J called. Such tables lack part of the clones; where checked against another copy, unresolved V genes explain under half of the gap, and the rest is unexplained. D and trimming were read from the DNA, whereas the V and J calls and clone size are those reported in that table. The table for this sample lists about 120,000 clones; approximately 80% of them were counted only once. Approximately 3.9% of the sample comes from the top ten.

This specimen comes from a study of blood T cell repertoires in COVID-19 (dated by TCRdb to about 2020). About the full investigation: Collaborator samples came from the United States, Italy and Spain and covered acute and convalescent phases of COVID-19. The prospective study material was composed of cDNA or gDNA derived from T cells, B-cell-depleted T cells, or PBMCs. Subjects who had been exposed to COVID-19, were actively infected with it, or had recovered from it provided the deeply sampled blood TCRbeta repertoires that made up the dataset. The repertoires were released in a freely available public database intended as a resource for research on the immune response to SARS-CoV-2. The samples were drawn from two sources: the first 160 participants of the ongoing ImmuneRACE study, and fewer than 1,500 subjects contributed by 6 global collaborators. Sample metadata almost always included a de-identified subject ID, COVID-19 status, age in years and sex. Where available, HLA class I and class II types were taken from metadata supplied by the sample provider and were not determined by assay-based typing. On the study overall, not on this receptor specifically: Clinical and demographic metadata were provided uncurated, with the amount varying by source and participant.

Trimming removed 4 bases from V and 4 bases from J, leaving 15 bases between the germline ends. According to the germline V gene (reference sequence), CDR1 reads MNHEY and CDR2 reads SMNVEV. The CDR3 measures 15 amino acids from cysteine to phenylalanine. The read is trimmed to its CDR3 DNA, 45 bases read in frame from base 1. Recombination connected TRBV27 to TRBJ2-3; the D gene is perhaps TRBD2, from 6 matching bases. The receptor was isolated from a woman in her forties or fifties with acute or convalescent COVID-19. Specimen: peripheral blood. The CDR3 region: CASSSPSAGPDTQYF. The DNA reads as follows: TGTGCCAGCAGTTCCCCTAGCGCCGGGCCAGATACGCAGTATTTT.